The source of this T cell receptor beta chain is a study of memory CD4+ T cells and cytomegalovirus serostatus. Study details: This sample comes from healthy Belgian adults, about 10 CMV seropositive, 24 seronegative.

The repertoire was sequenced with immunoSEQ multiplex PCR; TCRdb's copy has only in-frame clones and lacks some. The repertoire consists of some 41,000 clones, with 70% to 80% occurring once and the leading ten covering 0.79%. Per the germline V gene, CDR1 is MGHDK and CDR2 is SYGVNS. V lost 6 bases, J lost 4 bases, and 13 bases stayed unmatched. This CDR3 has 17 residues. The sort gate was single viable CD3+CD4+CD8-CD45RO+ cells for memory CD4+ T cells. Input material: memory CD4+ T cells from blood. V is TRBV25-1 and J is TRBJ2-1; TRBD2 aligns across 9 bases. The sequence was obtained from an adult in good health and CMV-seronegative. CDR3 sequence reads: CASRETRGGSFYNEQFF. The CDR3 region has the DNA TGTGCCAGCAGGGAAACGCGGGGGGGGTCCTTTTACAATGAGCAGTTCTTC.